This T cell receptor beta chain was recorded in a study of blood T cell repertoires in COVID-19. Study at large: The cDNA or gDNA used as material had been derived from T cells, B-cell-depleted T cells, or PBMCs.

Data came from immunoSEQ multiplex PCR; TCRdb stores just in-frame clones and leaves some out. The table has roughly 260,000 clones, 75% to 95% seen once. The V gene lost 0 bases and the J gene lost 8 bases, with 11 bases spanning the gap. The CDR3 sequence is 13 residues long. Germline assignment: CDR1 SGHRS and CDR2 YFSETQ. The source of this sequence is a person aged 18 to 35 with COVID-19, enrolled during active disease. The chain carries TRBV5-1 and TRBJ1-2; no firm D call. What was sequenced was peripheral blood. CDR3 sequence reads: CASSLAGPSGYTF. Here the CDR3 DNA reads TGCGCCAGCAGCTTGGCGGGTCCTTCAGGCTACACCTTC. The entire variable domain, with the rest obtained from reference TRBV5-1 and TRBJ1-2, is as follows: KAGVTQTPRYLIKTRGQQVTLSCSPISGHRSVSWYQQTPGQGLQFLFEYFSETQRNKGNFPGRFSGRQFSNSRSEMNVSTLELGDSALYLCASSLAGPSGYTFGSGTRLTVV.